Below, 21 T cell receptor beta chains from the same sample are listed, as sequenced in a study. TCRdb re-called the RT-PCR reads with MiXCR, one entry per CDR3 protein. The sample lists hundreds of thousands of distinct CDR3 sequences; 12% to 15% were seen once. The source material was memory CD4+ T cells from blood. The receptors come from a female donor in good health, serving as a healthy control.

This clonotype has ten or more counts. The chain recombines TRBV5-1 with TRBJ1-4; a weak D match, TRBD1 (5 bases). Looked up from germline, CDR1 is SGHRS and CDR2 is YFSETQ. V was cut by 4 bases and J by 2 bases, with 6 bases left in between. CDR3 length: 13 amino acids. The CDR3: CASSPGTNEKLFF. The CDR3 nucleotides read TGCGCCAGCAGCCCAGGGACTAATGAAAAACTGTTTTTT.

This clonotype was recorded a few times. This chain links TRBV15 with TRBJ1-2; no clear D gene. V lost 0 bases and J lost 4, with 9 bases in between. The CDR3 has 14 residues. Germline V gives CDR1 LNHNV, CDR2 YYDKDF (reference sequence). CDR3 coding DNA: TGTGCCACCAGCAGAGATCGGCAGCCCTATGGCTACACCTTC. Protein: CATSRDRQPYGYTF. Together with reference TRBV15 and TRBJ1-2, the CDR3 gives the full variable domain: DAMVIQNPRYQVTQFGKPVTLSCSQTLNHNVMYWYQQKSSQAPKLLFHYYDKDFNNEADTPDNFQSRRPNTSFCFLDIRSPGLGDTAMYLCATSRDRQPYGYTFGSGTRLTVV.

This clonotype was counted only a few times. This chain connects TRBV20-1 to TRBJ2-5, with D unclear. V was pared by 2 bases and J by 0 bases, with 13 bases between. This CDR3 region has 15 residues. In germline, CDR1 is DFQATT, CDR2 SNEGSKA (reference sequence). The CDR3 sequence: CSARTATQNQETQYF. CDR3 nucleotides: TGCAGTGCTAGAACAGCGACACAAAACCAAGAGACCCAGTACTTC.

There are a few counts of this clonotype. The CDR3 sequence is CSVAGTSGNTIYF. As DNA, the CDR3 is TGCAGCGTTGCCGGGACATCTGGAAACACCATATATTTT. The V call is TRBV29-1, the J call TRBJ1-3; the D gene is possibly TRBD1 (6 bases). Between the trimmed V and J ends, which lost 4 bases and 1 base, there was a span of 8 bases. The CDR3 covers 13 residues. The germline CDR1 and CDR2 sequences are SQVTM and ANQGSEA. The full variable domain, in which reference TRBV29-1 and TRBJ1-3 provide the parts outside the CDR3, is SAVISQKPSRDICQRGTSLTIQCQVDSQVTMMFWYRQQPGQSLTLIATANQGSEATYESGFVIDKFPISRPNLTFSTLTVSNMSPEDSSIYLCSVAGTSGNTIYFGEGSWLTVV.

This clonotype was recorded at least ten times. The rearrangement links TRBV5-6 to TRBJ2-7; 9 bases map to TRBD1. The length of the CDR3 is 16 residues. Germline V gene data show CDR1 as SGHDT and CDR2 as YYEEEE. V shed 3 bases and J 1 base; nucleotides not matched to a gene: 8. CDR3 nucleotides: TGTGCCAGCAGCTCAGCGCTTGGGACAGGGTCCTACGAGCAGTACTTC. It translates to CASSSALGTGSYEQYF.

J is TRBJ1-1 and V is TRBV4-1; D is uncertain. The CDR3 covers 14 residues. Trimming took 5 bases from V and 4 from J, leaving 14 bases between them. Germline V gene data show CDR1 as MGHRA and CDR2 as YSYEKL. The CDR3 reads CASSELPGGTEAFF. In DNA form, the CDR3 reads TGCGCCAGCAGCGAGCTCCCTGGAGGCACTGAAGCTTTCTTT.

In its sample, this clonotype was seen a few times. The CDR3 bases are TGTGCCAGCAGCCCTTCTCGGACTAATGAAAAACTGTTTTTT. Translating it yields CASSPSRTNEKLFF. The chain is built from TRBV7-8 and TRBJ1-4; D uncertain. Trimming cost V 5 bases and J 2 bases, with 9 bases left between them. This CDR3 contains 14 residues. Germline V gives CDR1 SGHVS, CDR2 FQNEAQ.

This clonotype was found a few times. CDR3 in amino acids: CASSPRTGLAYGYTF. In DNA, the CDR3 is TGCGCCAGCAGTCCCCGGACAGGGCTTGCCTATGGCTACACCTTC. V and J are TRBV4-3 and TRBJ1-2, with TRBD1 identical over 8 bases. Germline V gene sequence: CDR1 LGHNA, CDR2 YSLEER. Germline trimming cut 6 bases from V and 4 bases from J; bases unmatched to any gene: 10. The CDR3 length is 15 residues.

This clonotype was detected only a few times. The chain recombines TRBV6-5 with TRBJ2-3; 9 nucleotides agree with TRBD2. The trim removed 6 bases at V and 1 base at J, leaving 5 bases unmatched. The CDR3 length is 15 residues. Germline CDR1 MNHEY, CDR2 SVGAGI. The chain's CDR3 is CASSKLAGGTDTQYF. Written as DNA, the CDR3 is TGTGCCAGCAGCAAACTAGCGGGTGGCACAGATACGCAGTATTTT.

This clonotype was found many times. V and J are TRBV7-9 and TRBJ1-2, with D perhaps matching TRBD1 (6 bases). There are 15 residues in the CDR3. The V gene lost 0 bases and the J gene lost 6 bases, with 14 bases spanning the gap. Germline loops: CDR1 SEHNR, CDR2 FQNEAQ (reference sequence). CDR3 sequence reads: CASSLASRGVDGYTF. CDR3 DNA: TGTGCCAGCAGCTTAGCGTCCAGGGGCGTCGATGGCTACACCTTC.

The chain has TRBV20-1 and TRBJ1-1; D possibly corresponds to TRBD1 (5 bases). Germline V gene lookup returns CDR1 DFQATT and CDR2 SNEGSKA (reference sequence). This CDR3 spans 14 amino acids. Trimming pared 3 bases from V and 6 bases from J, leaving 17 bases between. The CDR3 DNA sequence: TGCAGTGCTAGGATAGGGACCCGTAAAGCTGAAGCTTTCTTT. This translates into CSARIGTRKAEAFF.

The chain couples TRBV7-9 to TRBJ2-7; 8 bases match TRBD2. The ends lost 7 bases at V and 4 bases at J; junction bases unmatched: 6. CDR3 length equals 13 residues. The germline V gene has CDR1 SEHNR and CDR2 FQNEAQ (reference sequence). The CDR3 DNA reads as TGTGCCAGCAACAAAGCGGGAGTATACGAGCAGTACTTC. Its translation: CASNKAGVYEQYF. Drawing the rest from reference TRBV7-9 and TRBJ2-7, the complete variable domain is DTGVSQNPRHKITKRGQNVTFRCDPISEHNRLYWYRQTLGQGPEFLTYFQNEAQLEKSRLLSDRFSAERPKGSFSTLEIQRTEQGDSAMYLCASNKAGVYEQYFGPGTRLTVT.

This clonotype was recorded a few times. This sequence joins TRBV12-3 or TRBV12-4 and TRBJ2-1; 9 nucleotides line up with TRBD2. This CDR3 is built from 16 residues. The junction had 14 bases not matched to a gene; V was cut back by 8 bases and J by 6 bases. CDR3 residues: CASHAAGTSLVNEQFF. CDR3 bases: TGTGCCAGCCACGCGGCAGGGACTAGCTTAGTCAATGAGCAGTTCTTC.

This clonotype has just a few counts. V is TRBV12-3 or TRBV12-4 and J is TRBJ1-6, with a tentative D call TRBD1 (5 bases). Deletions cut 4 bases from V and 8 bases from J, with 12 bases between. CDR3 size: 14 residues. The CDR3 nucleotides are TGTGCCAGCAGTTGGAATGGGGACGATTCACCCCTCCACTTT. Translation: CASSWNGDDSPLHF.

The gene calls are TRBV7-9 and TRBJ1-6; no firm D call. The CDR3 extends over 15 amino acids. From germline, CDR1 is SEHNR and CDR2 FQNEAQ (reference sequence). V shed 1 base and J shed 9 bases, with 13 bases lying between them. This CDR3 is CASSLVAGMGSPLHF. The DNA of the CDR3 is TGTGCCAGCAGCTTAGTGGCGGGCATGGGTTCACCCCTCCACTTT.

This clonotype was found many times. One junction end does not reproduce the germline sequence, and a read error may be involved. This sequence joins TRBV29-1 and TRBJ1-1; D not resolved. The germline CDR1 and CDR2 sequences are SQVTM and ANQGSEA. CDR3 size: 11 residues. The CDR3 sequence is CSVVSHPTPLF. In DNA form, the CDR3 reads TGCAGCGTTGTAAGTCACCCTACTCCTCTCTTT.

As regards this clonotype: Without the conserved terminal phenylalanine or tryptophan, this CDR3 likely stems from a read error. It is unclear where the CDR3 begins or ends on the DNA, so no DNA is shown, and the CDR3 is as TCRdb lists it. The genes are TRBV7-2 and TRBJ1-4. The CDR3 is 14 amino acids in total, end residues counted. Germline V gives CDR1 SGHTA, CDR2 FQGNSA. CDR3 residues: CASRIPGGATGDSA.

In this sample, this clonotype turned up a few times. This rearrangement joins TRBV4-2 to TRBJ2-1; 12 bases are a match to TRBD2. Losses at the gene ends were 4 bases for V and 4 bases for J; bases not matched to a gene: 5. CDR3 length equals 16 residues. The V gene's germline CDR1 is LGHNA and CDR2 YNFKEQ. For the CDR3, the DNA is TGTGCCAGCAGCCGCCCGACTAGCGGGAGATACAATGAGCAGTTCTTC. This sequence encodes CASSRPTSGRYNEQFF.

V is TRBV20-1 and J is TRBJ2-5; 9 positions match TRBD1. CDR1 and CDR2 from the germline V gene are DFQATT and SNEGSKA (reference sequence). Unmatched junction bases numbered 13, after V lost 6 bases and J lost 2 bases. CDR3 length: 16 amino acids. The CDR3: CSAARSGTGKQETQYF. The CDR3 coding sequence is TGCAGTGCCGCCCGATCCGGGACAGGGAAACAAGAGACCCAGTACTTC.

The gene calls are TRBV10-3 and TRBJ1-1; no definite D call. CDR3 length: 14 residues. Germline CDR1 and CDR2: ENHRY and SYGVKD. The CDR3 DNA reads as TGTGTCAACGAATGGGCCCCTTTGAACACTGAAGCTTTCTTT. This translates into CVNEWAPLNTEAFF.

The gene calls are TRBV3-1 and TRBJ2-5; D is ambiguous. CDR1 is LGHDT, CDR2 YNNKEL, per germline (reference sequence). The CDR3 is 16 amino acids. Trimming took off 3 bases at V and 5 bases at J, with 19 bases between the two ends. CDR3 sequence: CASSQTRSSSLETQYF. As DNA, the CDR3 is TGTGCCAGCAGCCAGACTCGATCATCCTCTCTGGAGACCCAGTACTTC.